Following are 19 T cell receptor beta chains from one sample sequenced in a study of T cell responses to AZD1222 COVID-19 vaccine. Assay: immunoSEQ multiplex PCR; the TCRdb copy retains only in-frame clones and omits some. The data show 55,000 to 75,000 clones, 60% to 85% seen once. Sequences were derived from peripheral blood, sampled on day 0 of AZD1222 vaccination. The receptors were sampled from an adult in good health.

The chain employs TRBV18 and TRBJ1-1; maybe TRBD1 (6 bases). Per the germline V gene, CDR1 is KGHSH and CDR2 is LQKENI. The V end lost 6 bases, the J end lost 2 bases, and 10 bases lay between the germline ends. This CDR3 has 13 amino acids. CDR3 loop: CASSGGRNTEAFF. CDR3 nucleotides: TGTGCCAGCTCGGGGGGCCGAAACACTGAAGCTTTCTTT.

In this sample, this clone turned up once. The chain links TRBV7-2 to TRBJ2-7, with D unresolved. Trimming cost V 3 bases and J 7 bases, with 7 bases left between them. Looked up from germline, CDR1 is SGHTA and CDR2 is FQGNSA. The CDR3 has 11 residues. In nucleotides, the CDR3 is TGTGCCAGCAGCTTGGCTCTAGAGCAGTACTTC. Encoded protein: CASSLALEQYF.

The chain has TRBV10-1 and TRBJ2-7; TRBD1 is a possible D gene (5 bases). Trimming left V 2 bases short and J 4 bases short, with 12 bases between. CDR3 length: 14 amino acids. Germline V gene lookup returns CDR1 WNHNN and CDR2 SYGVQD (reference sequence). The CDR3 nucleotides read TGCGCCAGCAGTGAGGGCAGGGTCAGTTACGAGCAGTACTTC. It translates to CASSEGRVSYEQYF.

J is TRBJ2-2 and V is TRBV7-9; 10 nucleotides align to TRBD2. This CDR3 is 14 amino acids long. The ends lost 8 bases at V and 4 bases at J; junction bases unmatched: 4. Germline loops: CDR1 SEHNR, CDR2 FQNEAQ (reference sequence). The CDR3 sequence is CASGRLAGTGELFF. DNA for the CDR3: TGTGCCAGCGGCAGACTAGCGGGCACCGGGGAGCTGTTTTTT.

The chain has TRBV18 and TRBJ1-2, with no clear D. The V gene's germline CDR1 is KGHSH and CDR2 LQKENI. Trimming stripped 2 bases from V and 6 bases from J, with 7 bases between. The CDR3 is 12 residues long. Here the CDR3 reads CASSPLGDGYTF. The DNA for the CDR3 is TGTGCCAGCTCACCATTGGGAGATGGCTACACCTTC.

This chain joins TRBV5-6 and TRBJ2-5, with a weak D call TRBD2 (5 bases). The ends were cut back, 3 bases at V and 4 bases at J, with 19 bases in the middle. The CDR3 sequence is 16 residues long. Germline-derived CDR1 and CDR2 are SGHDT and YYEEEE. Written as DNA, the CDR3 is TGTGCCAGCAGCTCCTCAACTAGGATTGAAGGAGAGACCCAGTACTTC. It is translated as CASSSSTRIEGETQYF.

This chain's CDR3 is CAISPGRVSGNTIYF. CDR3 coding DNA: TGTGCCATCAGTCCGGGCCGCGTCTCTGGAAACACCATATATTTT. V usage is TRBV10-3 and J usage is TRBJ1-3; D remains ambiguous. CDR1 and CDR2 (germline): ENHRY, SYGVKD. The CDR3 has 15 residues. V lost 5 bases to trimming and J lost 0 bases, with 11 bases between them.

The chain recombines TRBV10-3 with TRBJ1-1, with unresolved D. V lost 7 bases and J lost 3, with 18 bases in between. The germline CDR1 and CDR2 sequences are ENHRY and SYGVKD. CDR3 length: 15 residues. The CDR3 nucleotides are TGTGCCATCAAGGAGCGGGAAGGGTTGGACACTGAAGCTTTCTTT. It translates to CAIKEREGLDTEAFF.

This clone was seen ten or more times. The chain is built from TRBV7-6 and TRBJ1-5, with D possibly being TRBD1 (5 bases). CDR3 length: 16 residues. Between the trimmed V and J ends, which lost 2 bases and 5 bases, there was a span of 16 bases. From germline, CDR1 is SGHVS and CDR2 FNYEAQ. CDR3: CASSLNFGGPDQPQHF. The CDR3 DNA follows: TGTGCCAGCAGCTTAAACTTCGGGGGTCCCGATCAGCCCCAGCATTTT.

This clone was observed a handful of times. The J gene is TRBJ1-6, the V gene TRBV4-1; D ambiguous. V was pared by 3 bases and J by 7 bases, with 19 bases between. This CDR3 region has 17 residues. Germline V gene data show CDR1 as MGHRA and CDR2 as YSYEKL. Here the CDR3 reads CASSQEMGIALNSPLHF. The CDR3 DNA reads TGCGCCAGCAGCCAGGAGATGGGGATCGCGTTAAATTCACCCCTCCACTTT.

The chain has TRBV24-1 and TRBJ1-5; 9 nucleotides match TRBD1. The CDR3 length is 16 residues. V was pared by 4 bases and J by 3 bases, with 6 bases of the junction left unmatched. Germline CDR1 KGHDR, CDR2 SFDVKD. CDR3 nucleotides: TGTGCCACCAGTGACCCCGGGACAGGGTACAATCAGCCCCAGCATTTT. This encodes CATSDPGTGYNQPQHF.

This chain uses TRBV5-1 with TRBJ2-1; D call uncertain. Looked up from germline, CDR1 is SGHRS and CDR2 is YFSETQ. V shed 4 bases and J shed 4 bases, with 12 bases lying between them. The CDR3 covers 14 residues. The CDR3 nucleotides are TGCGCCAGCAGCGATCGCGGCAGTTACAATGAGCAGTTCTTC. Its translation is CASSDRGSYNEQFF.

The rearrangement links TRBV18 to TRBJ1-3; perhaps TRBD1 as D (6 bases). The V end was cut by 1 base, the J end by 8 bases, with 15 bases between. CDR1 and CDR2 from the germline V gene are KGHSH and LQKENI. This CDR3 has 15 residues. CDR3: CASSPQAQGVDTIYF. The DNA for the CDR3 is TGTGCCAGCTCACCACAAGCACAGGGTGTGGACACCATATATTTT. The full variable domain, rest sourced from reference TRBV18 and TRBJ1-3, is NAGVMQNPRHLVRRRGQEARLRCSPMKGHSHVYWYRQLPEEGLKFMVYLQKENIIDESGMPKERFSAEFPKEGPSILRIQQVVRGDSAAYFCASSPQAQGVDTIYFGEGSWLTVV.

DNA for the CDR3: TGTGCCAGCAGCTGGGCAGCGAACACTGAAGCTTTCTTT. Translating gives CASSWAANTEAFF. The chain couples TRBV11-2 to TRBJ1-1; no reliable D call. This CDR3 spans 13 amino acids. V shed 4 bases and J shed 1 base, with 7 bases lying between them. Germline assignment: CDR1 SGHAT and CDR2 FQNNGV.

The chain recombines TRBV6-5 with TRBJ2-7; TRBD1 might be the D (6 bases). The CDR3 runs to 12 residues. Germline V gives CDR1 MNHEY, CDR2 SVGAGI. Trimming left V 6 bases short and J 3 bases short, with 9 bases between. CDR3 sequence reads: CASSLQGYEQYF. CDR3 bases: TGTGCCAGCAGCCTACAGGGCTACGAGCAGTACTTC.

V usage is TRBV6-5 and J usage is TRBJ1-3; no firm D call. This CDR3 is 15 amino acids long. Looked up from germline, CDR1 is MNHEY and CDR2 is SVGAGI. Trimming left V 2 bases short and J 0 bases short, with 8 bases between. The CDR3 protein is CASSYRQTSGNTIYF. CDR3 DNA: TGTGCCAGCAGTTACCGGCAGACCTCTGGAAACACCATATATTTT.

This chain joins TRBV6-2 or TRBV6-3 and TRBJ1-1; TRBD1 is a possible D gene (6 bases). The CDR3 is 15 amino acids. The germline CDR1 and CDR2 sequences are MNHEY and SVGEGT. Between the trimmed V and J ends, which lost 5 bases and 7 bases, there was a span of 20 bases. CDR3 in amino acids: CASSMGAQRRVEAFF. Written as DNA, the CDR3 is TGTGCCAGCAGTATGGGGGCTCAGCGACGGGTTGAAGCTTTCTTT.

This chain connects TRBV6-5 to TRBJ2-7; 7 bases align to TRBD1. This CDR3 is 15 amino acids long. Trimming cost V 6 bases and J 3 bases; bases outside gene matches: 11. Germline V lookup: CDR1 MNHEY, CDR2 SVGAGI. CDR3 residues: CASSLFPGQHYEQYF. The CDR3 DNA follows: TGTGCCAGCAGCCTATTCCCGGGACAGCACTACGAGCAGTACTTC.

V is TRBV7-2 and J is TRBJ1-5; possibly TRBD1 for D (6 bases). The CDR3 has 15 residues. Trimming pared 1 base from V and 10 bases from J, leaving 17 bases between. Germline CDR1 and CDR2: SGHTA and FQGNSA. The CDR3 region has the DNA TGTGCCAGCAGCTTAGGAGGGGGGACCGGTCGACCCCAGCATTTT. It codes for CASSLGGGTGRPQHF.